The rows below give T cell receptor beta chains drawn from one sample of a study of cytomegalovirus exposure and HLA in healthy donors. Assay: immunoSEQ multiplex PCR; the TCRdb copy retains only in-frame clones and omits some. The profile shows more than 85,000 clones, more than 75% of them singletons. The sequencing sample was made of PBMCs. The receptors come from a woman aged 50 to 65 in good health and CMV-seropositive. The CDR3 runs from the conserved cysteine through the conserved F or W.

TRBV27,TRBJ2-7,CASSLSKPYEQYF
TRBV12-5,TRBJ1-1,CASGLAVTFITEAFF
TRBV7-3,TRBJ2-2,CASSPEEGVAGELFF
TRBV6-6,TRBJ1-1,CASSRGDEAFF
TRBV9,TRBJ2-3,CASSVSGYTTDTQYF
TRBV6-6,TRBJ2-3,CASSTTTGWGPDTQYF
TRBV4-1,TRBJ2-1,CASSQGRGSYNEQFF
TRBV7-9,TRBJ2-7,CASSLVSPYEQYF
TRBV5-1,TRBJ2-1,CASSISGYSYNEQFF
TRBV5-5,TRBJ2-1,CASSPGYSTNEQFF
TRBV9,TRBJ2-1,CASSVRNEQFF
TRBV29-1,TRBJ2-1,CSAAGELIYNEQFF
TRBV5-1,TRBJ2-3,CASSSSVAGGLDTQYF
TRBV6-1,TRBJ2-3,CASSMNRGGNTQYF
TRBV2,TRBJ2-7,CASKTSRDRQEYF
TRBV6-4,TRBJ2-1,CASSPLAGSYNEQFF
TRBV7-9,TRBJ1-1,CASSQQGTEAFF
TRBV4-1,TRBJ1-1,CASRQGASAFF
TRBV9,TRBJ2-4,CASSVADREQNIQYF
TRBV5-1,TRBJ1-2,CASSLAKNYGYTF
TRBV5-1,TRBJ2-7,CASSPTDRVTYEQYF
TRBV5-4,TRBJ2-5,CASSLRQGQETQYF
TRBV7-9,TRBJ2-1,CASSLVRRSSYNEQFF
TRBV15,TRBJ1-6,CATTPGTGGHNSPLHF
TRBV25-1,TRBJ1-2,CASSDSGQGVGYTF
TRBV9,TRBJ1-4,CASSATRRVSDFGEKLFF
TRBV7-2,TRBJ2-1,CASSLEGVAGRGDEQFF
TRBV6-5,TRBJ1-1,CASSEGPGIF
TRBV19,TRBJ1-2,CASSTKPDPRERYTF
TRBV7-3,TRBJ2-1,CASSLNRGPTKQFF
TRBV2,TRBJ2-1,CASSVARMRETEQFF
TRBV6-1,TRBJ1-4,CASSKTGRNEKLFF
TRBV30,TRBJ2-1,CAWTGGPISSYNEQFF
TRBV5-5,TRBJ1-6,CASSLRPGQGSNSPLHF
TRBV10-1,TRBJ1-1,CASSVRGNTEAFF
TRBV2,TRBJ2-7,CASSEGTGSSYEQYF
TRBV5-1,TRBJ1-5,CASSLKSGSNQPQHF
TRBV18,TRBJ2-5,CASSPQLGEAQETQYF
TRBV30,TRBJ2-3,CAWSLGRVSTDTQYF
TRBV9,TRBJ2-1,CASSNSLAGGYNEQFF
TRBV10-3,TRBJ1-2,CAISENSDLGAF
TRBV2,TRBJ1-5,CASSESYSNQPQHF
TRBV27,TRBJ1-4,CASRGQPNEKLFF
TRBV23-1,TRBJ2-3,CASSPTGQATDTQYF
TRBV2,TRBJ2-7,CASGSSRGYEQYF
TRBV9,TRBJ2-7,CASSPRVAISTSYEQYF
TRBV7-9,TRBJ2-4,CASSTYRESLAKNIQYF
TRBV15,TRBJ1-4,CATSRQAYNEKLFF
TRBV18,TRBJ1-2,CASSPSGVDGYTF
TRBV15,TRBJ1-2,CATSRVGLIDGYTF
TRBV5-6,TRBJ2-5,CASSLLAGGGETQYF
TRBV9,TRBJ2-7,CASTGLREQYF
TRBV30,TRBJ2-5,CAWRGPAQETQYF